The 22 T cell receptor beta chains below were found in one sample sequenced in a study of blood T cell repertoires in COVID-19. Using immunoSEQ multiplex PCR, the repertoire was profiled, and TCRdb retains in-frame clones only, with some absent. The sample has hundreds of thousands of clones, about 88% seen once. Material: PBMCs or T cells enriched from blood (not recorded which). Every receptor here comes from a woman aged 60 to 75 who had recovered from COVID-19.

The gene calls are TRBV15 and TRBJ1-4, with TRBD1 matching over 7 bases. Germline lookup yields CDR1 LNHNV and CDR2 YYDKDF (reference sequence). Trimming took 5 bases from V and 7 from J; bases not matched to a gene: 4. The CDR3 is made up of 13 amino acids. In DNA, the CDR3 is TGTGCCACCAGCCGGGACAGAACTGAAAAACTGTTTTTT. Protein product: CATSRDRTEKLFF.

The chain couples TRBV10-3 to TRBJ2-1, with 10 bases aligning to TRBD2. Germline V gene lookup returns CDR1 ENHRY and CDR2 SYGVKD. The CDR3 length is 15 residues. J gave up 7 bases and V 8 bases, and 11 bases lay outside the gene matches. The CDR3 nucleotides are TGTGCCATCCGAGATAGCGGGGGGCGGGTGAATGAGCAGTTCTTC. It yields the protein CAIRDSGGRVNEQFF.

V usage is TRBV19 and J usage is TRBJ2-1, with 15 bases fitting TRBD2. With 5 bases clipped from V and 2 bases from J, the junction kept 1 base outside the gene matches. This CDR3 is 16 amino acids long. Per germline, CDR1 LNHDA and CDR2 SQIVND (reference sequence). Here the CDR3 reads CASSWTSGGAYNEQFF. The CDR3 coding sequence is TGTGCCAGTAGTTGGACTAGCGGGGGGGCCTACAATGAGCAGTTCTTC.

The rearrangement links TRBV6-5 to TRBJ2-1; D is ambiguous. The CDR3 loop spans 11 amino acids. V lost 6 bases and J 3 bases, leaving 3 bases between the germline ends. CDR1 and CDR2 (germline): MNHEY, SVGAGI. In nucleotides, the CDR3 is TGTGCCAGCAGCCGCTACAATGAGCAGTTCTTC. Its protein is CASSRYNEQFF.

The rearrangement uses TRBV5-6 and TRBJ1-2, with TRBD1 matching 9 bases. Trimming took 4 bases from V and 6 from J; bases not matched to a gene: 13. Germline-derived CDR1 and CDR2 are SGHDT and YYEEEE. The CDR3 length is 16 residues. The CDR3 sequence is CASSPFTDRGVNGYTF. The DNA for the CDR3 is TGTGCCAGCAGCCCATTTACCGACAGGGGGGTTAATGGCTACACCTTC. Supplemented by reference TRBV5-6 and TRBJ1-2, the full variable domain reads DAGVTQSPTHLIKTRGQQVTLRCSPKSGHDTVSWYQQALGQGPQFIFQYYEEEERQRGNFPDRFSGHQFPNYSSELNVNALLLGDSALYLCASSPFTDRGVNGYTFGSGTRLTVV.

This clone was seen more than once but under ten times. CDR3 residues: CASSPGWTYNSPLHF. The CDR3 coding sequence is TGTGCCAGCAGCCCAGGGTGGACCTATAATTCACCCCTCCACTTT. The chain links TRBV3-1 (or the pseudogene TRBV3-2) to TRBJ1-6; D is perhaps TRBD1 (5 bases). This CDR3 contains 15 residues. Looked up from germline, CDR1 is LGHDT and CDR2 is YNNKEL (reference sequence). Trimming took off 4 bases at V and 2 bases at J, with 9 bases between the two ends.

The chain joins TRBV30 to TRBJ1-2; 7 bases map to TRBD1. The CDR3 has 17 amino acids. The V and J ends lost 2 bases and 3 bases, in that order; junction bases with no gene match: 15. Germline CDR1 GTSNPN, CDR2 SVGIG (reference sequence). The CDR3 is CAWSPLRDRYFYYGYTF. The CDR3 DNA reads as TGTGCCTGGAGTCCCCTCCGGGACAGATACTTTTACTATGGCTACACCTTC.

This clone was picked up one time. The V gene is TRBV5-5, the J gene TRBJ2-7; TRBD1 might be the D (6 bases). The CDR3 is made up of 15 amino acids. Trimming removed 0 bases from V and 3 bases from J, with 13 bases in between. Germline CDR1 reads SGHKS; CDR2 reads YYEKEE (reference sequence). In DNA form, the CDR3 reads TGTGCCAGCAGCTTGGGACCGGACAGCATCTACGAGCAGTACTTC. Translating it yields CASSLGPDSIYEQYF.

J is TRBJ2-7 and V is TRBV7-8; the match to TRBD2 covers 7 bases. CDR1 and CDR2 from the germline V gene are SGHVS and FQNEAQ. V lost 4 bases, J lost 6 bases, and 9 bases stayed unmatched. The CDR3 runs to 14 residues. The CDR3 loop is CASSSSGLVGEQYV. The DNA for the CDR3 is TGTGCCAGCAGCTCTTCCGGACTAGTTGGCGAGCAGTACGTC.

The CDR3 DNA is TGTGCCAGTCAGAAGGGGGATTTGGGCGGGACCGGGGAGCTGTTTTTT. Amino acid sequence: CASQKGDLGGTGELFF. The gene calls are TRBV27 and TRBJ2-2; D possibly corresponds to TRBD1 (6 bases). Germline CDR1 reads MNHEY; CDR2 reads SMNVEV (reference sequence). Trimming shortened V by 9 bases and J by 5 bases, and 22 bases separated the two germline ends. The CDR3 is 16 amino acids.

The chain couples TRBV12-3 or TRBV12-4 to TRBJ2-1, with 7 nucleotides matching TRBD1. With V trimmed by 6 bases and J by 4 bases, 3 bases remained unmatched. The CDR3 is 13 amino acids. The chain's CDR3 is CASSRQGYNEQFF. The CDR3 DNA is TGTGCCAGCAGCCGACAGGGATACAATGAGCAGTTCTTC.

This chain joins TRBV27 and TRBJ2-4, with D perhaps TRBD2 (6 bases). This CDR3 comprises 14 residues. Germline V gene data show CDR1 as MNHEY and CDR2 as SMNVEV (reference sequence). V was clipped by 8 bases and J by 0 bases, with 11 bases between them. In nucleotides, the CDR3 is TGTGCCAGCTGGGGGAGGCTAGCCAAAAACATTCAGTACTTC. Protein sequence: CASWGRLAKNIQYF.

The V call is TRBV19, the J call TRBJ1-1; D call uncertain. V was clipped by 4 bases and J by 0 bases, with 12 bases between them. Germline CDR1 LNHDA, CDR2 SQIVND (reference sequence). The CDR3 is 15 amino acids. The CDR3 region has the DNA TGTGCCAGTAGTACCCTAGCGGGCGTGAACACTGAAGCTTTCTTT. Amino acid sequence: CASSTLAGVNTEAFF.

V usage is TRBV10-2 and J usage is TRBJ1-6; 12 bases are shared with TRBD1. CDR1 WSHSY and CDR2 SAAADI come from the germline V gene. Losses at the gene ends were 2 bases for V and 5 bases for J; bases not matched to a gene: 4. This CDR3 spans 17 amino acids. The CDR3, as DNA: TGCGCCAGCAGTGAGAGGGGACAGGGGGCAAATAATTCACCCCTCCACTTT. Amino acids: CASSERGQGANNSPLHF.

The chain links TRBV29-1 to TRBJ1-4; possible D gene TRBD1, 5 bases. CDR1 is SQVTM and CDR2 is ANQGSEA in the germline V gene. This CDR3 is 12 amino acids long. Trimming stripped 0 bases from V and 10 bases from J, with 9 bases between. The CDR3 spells CSVEEGTGKLFF. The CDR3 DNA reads TGCAGCGTTGAAGAAGGGACTGGAAAACTGTTTTTT. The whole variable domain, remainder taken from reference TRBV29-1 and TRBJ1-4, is SAVISQKPSRDICQRGTSLTIQCQVDSQVTMMFWYRQQPGQSLTLIATANQGSEATYESGFVIDKFPISRPNLTFSTLTVSNMSPEDSSIYLCSVEEGTGKLFFGSGTQLSVL.

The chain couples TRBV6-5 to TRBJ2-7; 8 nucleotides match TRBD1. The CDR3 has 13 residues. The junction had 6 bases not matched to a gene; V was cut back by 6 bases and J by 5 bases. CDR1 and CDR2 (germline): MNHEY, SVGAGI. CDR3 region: CASSTDRAHEQYF. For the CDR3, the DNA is TGTGCCAGCAGCACGGACAGGGCACACGAGCAGTACTTC.

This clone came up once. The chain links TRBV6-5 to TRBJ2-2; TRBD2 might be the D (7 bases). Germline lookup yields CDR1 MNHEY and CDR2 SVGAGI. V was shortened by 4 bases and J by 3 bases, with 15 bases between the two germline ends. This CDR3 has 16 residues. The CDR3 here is CASSLSGRGHTGELFF. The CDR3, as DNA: TGTGCCAGCAGTTTAAGCGGGCGGGGGCACACCGGGGAGCTGTTTTTT.

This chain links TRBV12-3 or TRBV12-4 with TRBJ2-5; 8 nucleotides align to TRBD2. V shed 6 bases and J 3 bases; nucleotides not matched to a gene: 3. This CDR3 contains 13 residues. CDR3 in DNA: TGTGCCAGCAGAGGCGGGAGGAAAGAGACCCAGTACTTC. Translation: CASRGGRKETQYF.

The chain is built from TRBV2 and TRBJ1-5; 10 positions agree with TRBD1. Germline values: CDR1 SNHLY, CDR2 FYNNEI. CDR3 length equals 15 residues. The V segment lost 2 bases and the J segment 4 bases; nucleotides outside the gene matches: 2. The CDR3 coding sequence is TGTGCCAGCAGTGAATGGGGACAGGGGAATCAGCCCCAGCATTTT. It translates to CASSEWGQGNQPQHF.

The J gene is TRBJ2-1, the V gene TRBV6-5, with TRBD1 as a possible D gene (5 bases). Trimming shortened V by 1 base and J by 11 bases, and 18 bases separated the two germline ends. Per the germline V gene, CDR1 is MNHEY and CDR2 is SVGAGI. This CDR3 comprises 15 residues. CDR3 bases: TGTGCCAGCAGTTACTACCCCATTAAGGCAGGGAAGCAGTTCTTC. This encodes CASSYYPIKAGKQFF.

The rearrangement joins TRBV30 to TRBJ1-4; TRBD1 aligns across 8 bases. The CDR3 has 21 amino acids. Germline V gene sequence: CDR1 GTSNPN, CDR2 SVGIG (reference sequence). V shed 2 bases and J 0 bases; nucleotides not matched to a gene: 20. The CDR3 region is CAWSRPGPRQGRGATNEKLFF. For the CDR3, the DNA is TGTGCCTGGAGTAGGCCCGGACCCCGACAGGGGAGGGGTGCAACTAATGAAAAACTGTTTTTT.

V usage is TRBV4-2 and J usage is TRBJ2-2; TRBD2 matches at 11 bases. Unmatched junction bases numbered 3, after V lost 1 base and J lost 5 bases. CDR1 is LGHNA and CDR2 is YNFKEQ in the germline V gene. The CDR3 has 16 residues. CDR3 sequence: CASSQGTSGGTGELFF. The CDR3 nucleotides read TGTGCCAGCAGCCAAGGAACTAGCGGGGGTACCGGGGAGCTGTTTTTT.